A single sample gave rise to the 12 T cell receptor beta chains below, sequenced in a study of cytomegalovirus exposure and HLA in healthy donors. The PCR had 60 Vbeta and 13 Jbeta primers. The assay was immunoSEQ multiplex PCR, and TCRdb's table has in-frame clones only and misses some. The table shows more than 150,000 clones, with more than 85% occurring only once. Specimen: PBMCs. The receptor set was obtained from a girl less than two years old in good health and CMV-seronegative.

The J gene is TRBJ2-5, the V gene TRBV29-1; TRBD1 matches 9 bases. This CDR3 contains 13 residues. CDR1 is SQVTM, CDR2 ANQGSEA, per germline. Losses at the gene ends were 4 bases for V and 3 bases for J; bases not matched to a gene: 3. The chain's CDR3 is CSVAGQGKETQYF. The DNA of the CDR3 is TGCAGCGTTGCGGGACAGGGAAAAGAGACCCAGTACTTC.

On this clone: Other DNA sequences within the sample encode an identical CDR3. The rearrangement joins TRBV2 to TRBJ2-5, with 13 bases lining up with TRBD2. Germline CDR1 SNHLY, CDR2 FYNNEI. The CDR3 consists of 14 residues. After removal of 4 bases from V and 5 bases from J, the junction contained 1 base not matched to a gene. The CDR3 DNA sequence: TGTGCCAGCAGTGGACTAGCGGGAGGTGAGACCCAGTACTTC. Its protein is CASSGLAGGETQYF. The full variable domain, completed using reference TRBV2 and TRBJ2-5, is EPEVTQTPSHQVTQMGQEVILRCVPISNHLYFYWYRQILGQKVEFLVSFYNNEISEKSEIFDDQFSVERPDGSNFTLKIRSTKLEDSAMYFCASSGLAGGETQYFGPGTRLLVL.

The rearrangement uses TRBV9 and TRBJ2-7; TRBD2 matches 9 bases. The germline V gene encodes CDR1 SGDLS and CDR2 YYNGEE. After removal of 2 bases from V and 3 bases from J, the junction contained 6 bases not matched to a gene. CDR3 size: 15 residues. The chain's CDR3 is CASSVTAGGFYEQYF. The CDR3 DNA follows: TGTGCCAGCAGCGTTACGGCGGGAGGGTTCTACGAGCAGTACTTC.

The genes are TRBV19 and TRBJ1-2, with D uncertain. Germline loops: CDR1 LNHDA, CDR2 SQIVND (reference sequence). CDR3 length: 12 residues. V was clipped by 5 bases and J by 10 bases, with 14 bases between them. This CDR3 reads CASSGPGDLYTF. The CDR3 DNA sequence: TGTGCCAGTAGTGGTCCGGGAGACCTCTACACCTTC.

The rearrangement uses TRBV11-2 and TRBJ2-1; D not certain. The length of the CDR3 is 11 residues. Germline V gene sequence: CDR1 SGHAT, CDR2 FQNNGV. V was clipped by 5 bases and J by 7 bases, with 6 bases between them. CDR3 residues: CASSQDNEQFF. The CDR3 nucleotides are TGTGCCAGCAGCCAGGATAATGAGCAGTTCTTC.

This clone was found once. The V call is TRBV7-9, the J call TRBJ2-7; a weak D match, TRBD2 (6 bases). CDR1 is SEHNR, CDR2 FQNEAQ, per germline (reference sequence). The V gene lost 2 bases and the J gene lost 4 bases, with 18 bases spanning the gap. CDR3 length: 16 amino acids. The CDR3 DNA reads TGTGCCAGCAGCTTAATGGGGTTAGCGGAACCGTACGAGCAGTACTTC. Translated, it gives CASSLMGLAEPYEQYF.

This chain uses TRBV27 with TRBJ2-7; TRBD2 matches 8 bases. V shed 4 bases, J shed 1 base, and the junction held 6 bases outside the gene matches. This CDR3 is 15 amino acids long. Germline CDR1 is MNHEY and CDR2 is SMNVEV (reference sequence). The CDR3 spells CASSYSSGPSYEQYF. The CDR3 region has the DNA TGTGCCAGCAGTTACTCTAGCGGGCCGTCCTACGAGCAGTACTTC.

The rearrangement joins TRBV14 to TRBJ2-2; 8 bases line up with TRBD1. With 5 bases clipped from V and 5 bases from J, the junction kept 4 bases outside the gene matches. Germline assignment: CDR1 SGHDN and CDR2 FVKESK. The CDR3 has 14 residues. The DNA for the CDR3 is TGTGCCAGCAGCTGGACAGGGTCGACCGGGGAGCTGTTTTTT. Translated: CASSWTGSTGELFF. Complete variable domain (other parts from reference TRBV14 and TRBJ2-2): EAGVTQFPSHSVIEKGQTVTLRCDPISGHDNLYWYRRVMGKEIKFLLHFVKESKQDESGMPNNRFLAERTGGTYSTLKVQPAELEDSGVYFCASSWTGSTGELFFGEGSRLTVL.

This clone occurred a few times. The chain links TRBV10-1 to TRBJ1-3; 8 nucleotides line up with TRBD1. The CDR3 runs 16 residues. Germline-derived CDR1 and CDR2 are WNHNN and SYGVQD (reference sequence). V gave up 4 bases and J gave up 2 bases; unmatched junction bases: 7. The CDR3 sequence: CASSVPADRAGNTIYF. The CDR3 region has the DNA TGCGCCAGCAGTGTCCCCGCGGACAGGGCTGGAAACACCATATATTTT.

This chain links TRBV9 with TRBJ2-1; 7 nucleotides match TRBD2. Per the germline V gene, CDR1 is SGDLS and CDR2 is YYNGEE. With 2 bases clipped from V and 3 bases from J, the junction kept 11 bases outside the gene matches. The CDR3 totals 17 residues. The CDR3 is CASSVNVRGVNYNEQFF. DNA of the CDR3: TGTGCCAGCAGCGTTAACGTTCGGGGGGTAAACTACAATGAGCAGTTCTTC.

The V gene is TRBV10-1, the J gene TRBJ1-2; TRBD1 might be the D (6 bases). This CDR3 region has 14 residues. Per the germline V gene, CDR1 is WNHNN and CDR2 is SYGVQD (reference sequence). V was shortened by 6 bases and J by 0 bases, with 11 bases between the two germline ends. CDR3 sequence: CASRYRVTNYGYTF. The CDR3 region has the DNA TGCGCCAGCAGGTACAGGGTAACTAACTATGGCTACACCTTC.

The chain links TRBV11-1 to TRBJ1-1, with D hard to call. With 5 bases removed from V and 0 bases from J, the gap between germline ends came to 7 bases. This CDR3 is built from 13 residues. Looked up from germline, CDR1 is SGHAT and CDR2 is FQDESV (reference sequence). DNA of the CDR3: TGTGCCAGCAGCCAACATGTGAACACTGAAGCTTTCTTT. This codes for CASSQHVNTEAFF. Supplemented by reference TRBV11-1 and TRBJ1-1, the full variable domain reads EAEVAQSPRYKITEKSQAVAFWCDPISGHATLYWYRQILGQGPELLVQFQDESVVDDSQLPKDRFSAERLKGVDSTLKIQPAELGDSAMYLCASSQHVNTEAFFGQGTRLTVV.